These T cell receptor beta chains were read from a single sample in a study of regulatory T cells in long-lasting Graves disease. From the multiplex PCR reads, TCRdb called clonotypes with MiXCR, one entry per CDR3 protein. The data hold 450,000 or so distinct CDR3 sequences, with approximately 23% observed a single time. The sequencing used peripheral blood mononuclear cells (PBMCs), collected when the disease was refractory, from a patient treated with antithyroid drugs. Receptors were obtained from a female donor with Graves disease. CDR3s include the opening cysteine and the closing phenylalanine or tryptophan. Fields, in order: clone size, J gene, D gene, V gene, CDR3 DNA, CDR3 protein. A D gene is named only where the DNA matches it firmly. For some rows the clone size is stated as once, few or many, or as a class when expanded; others skip it.

few	TRBJ1-1	NA	TRBV20-1	TGCAGTGCTCTCGGTGAGGGGAAAGGTGAAGCTTTCTTT	CSALGEGKGEAFF
NA	TRBJ2-7	TRBD2	TRBV4-2	TGTGCCAGCAGCCAAGATAGGGGAGGGGACGGCTACGAGCAGTACTTC	CASSQDRGGDGYEQYF
many	TRBJ2-2	NA	TRBV2	TGTGCCAGCAGTGAACTGGCCCGCGACCCCCGGGAGCTGTTTTTT	CASSELARDPRELFF
many	TRBJ1-4	NA	TRBV12-5	TGTGCTAGTGGTTTGGCTCTACAGGGCTGGGGTGAAAAACTGTTTTTT	CASGLALQGWGEKLFF
NA	TRBJ1-1	NA	TRBV29-1	TGCAGCGTTAGACAGGACCCCTACACTGAAGCTTTCTTT	CSVRQDPYTEAFF
NA	TRBJ2-1	NA	TRBV27	TGTGCCAGCAGCCCCCGGTGGACGAGCTCCTACAATGAGCAGTTCTTC	CASSPRWTSSYNEQFF
NA	TRBJ2-7	TRBD2	TRBV7-9	TGTGCCAGTGGGGCTAGCGGGAGTCTCGAGCAGTACTTC	CASGASGSLEQYF
many	TRBJ1-6	NA	TRBV12-3/TRBV12-4	TGTGCCAGCAGTTTTGCTGGGGGCGCCCAACCCCTCCACTTT	CASSFAGGAQPLHF
NA	TRBJ2-5	NA	TRBV4-2	TGTGCCAGCAGCCAACCTACAGGACAGGGAGGGTCCCAGTACTTC	CASSQPTGQGGSQYF
many	TRBJ1-5	NA	TRBV28	TGTGCCAGCCGAGGGGCGGACCTGAATCAGCCCCAGCATTTT	CASRGADLNQPQHF
NA	TRBJ2-5	NA	TRBV7-8	TGTGCCAGCAGCTTAGTTGCGGGGACCCAGTACTTC	CASSLVAGTQYF
NA	TRBJ1-2	TRBD1	TRBV5-1	TGCGCCAGCATGCTCGCCCAAGAGGGGACAGGGGGCGCGAACTATGGCTACACCTTC	CASMLAQEGTGGANYGYTF
few	TRBJ1-2	TRBD1	TRBV7-2	TGTGCCAGCAGCTTAGGGACCGGGACAGGGGGCATGAGATATGGCTACACCTTC	CASSLGTGTGGMRYGYTF
NA	TRBJ1-1	NA	TRBV20-1	TGCAGTCTCCTATGGGGGGACACAATGGTGGCTTTCTTT	CSLLWGDTMVAFF
many	TRBJ2-5	NA	TRBV3-1	TGTGCCAGCAGCCTCGAGGCCGAGACCCAGTACTTC	CASSLEAETQYF
many	TRBJ1-2	NA	TRBV11-2	TGTGCCAGCAGCCCCGAACGCGTAGCCTATGGCTACACCTTC	CASSPERVAYGYTF
NA	TRBJ1-5	TRBD1	TRBV10-2	TGCGCCAGCAGCAAGGACAGGGTCAATCAGCCCCAGCATTTT	CASSKDRVNQPQHF
NA	TRBJ1-1	TRBD1	TRBV5-1	TGCGCCAGCAGCTTGGCGGGGACAGACACTGAAGCTTTCTTT	CASSLAGTDTEAFF
NA	TRBJ1-2	NA	TRBV27	TGTGCCAGCAGTTTAGTTAGGGGATGGGGCTACACCTTC	CASSLVRGWGYTF
many	TRBJ2-5	TRBD2	TRBV7-2	TGTGCCAGCAGCTCACATCCGGGACTACAAGAGACCCAGTACTTC	CASSSHPGLQETQYF
NA	TRBJ1-1	TRBD1	TRBV29-1	TGCAGCGTTGAAGGGGGGACAGGGAGCACTGAAGCTTTCTTT	CSVEGGTGSTEAFF
NA	TRBJ1-2	NA	TRBV10-3	TGTGCCACCCGGGGAGGGGTCGACGGCTACACCTTC	CATRGGVDGYTF
NA	TRBJ2-5	NA	TRBV6-1	TGTGCCAGCAGCCCCTCGGGGTCCCGAGGGGAGATCCAGTACTTC	CASSPSGSRGEIQYF
many	TRBJ2-2	TRBD1	TRBV28	TGTGCCAGCAGTCCGACAGGGGACGGCACCGGGGAGCTGTTTTTT	CASSPTGDGTGELFF
few	TRBJ1-2	NA	TRBV20-1	TGCAGTGCTATTCCTCGACAGGATTGGGGAGGCTACACCTTC	CSAIPRQDWGGYTF
many	TRBJ1-4	TRBD1	TRBV2	TGTGCCAGCAGCGGTCGCGGGACAGTTAATGAAAAACTGTTTTTT	CASSGRGTVNEKLFF
NA	TRBJ2-6	NA	TRBV7-3	TGTGCCAGCAGCTTAAACGGGTTAGCAGGGGCCAACGTCCTGACTTTC	CASSLNGLAGANVLTF
NA	TRBJ1-5	NA	TRBV6-1	TGTGCCAGCAGTGAAGGTTCAGGAGGGCGGCCCCAGCATTTT	CASSEGSGGRPQHF
NA	TRBJ2-7	NA	TRBV6-2/TRBV6-3	TGTGCCAGCAGTGATTTTGGGGGCGCAATCGACGAGCAGTACTTC	CASSDFGGAIDEQYF
NA	TRBJ1-1	NA	TRBV7-8	TGTGCCAGCAGTAGGGGAGCCCCAACTGAAGCTTTCTTT	CASSRGAPTEAFF
NA	TRBJ1-2	NA	TRBV5-1	TGCGCCAGCAGCTTGGAGGGAAGTAAGGGCTACACCTTC	CASSLEGSKGYTF
NA	TRBJ1-2	NA	TRBV6-5	TGTGCCAGCAGTTACTCGGGGGGATTACGGTATGGCTACACCTTC	CASSYSGGLRYGYTF
few	TRBJ1-1	NA	TRBV7-3	TGTGCCGGCAGCTTCGAGATGAACACTGAAGCTTTCTTT	CAGSFEMNTEAFF
few	TRBJ2-7	TRBD1	TRBV20-1	TGCAGTGCTAGAGACGACAGGGTAATCCCCTACGAGCAGTACTTC	CSARDDRVIPYEQYF
few	TRBJ2-1	TRBD2	TRBV7-9	TGTGCCAGCAGCTCAGGGAGGGGATCCTACAATGAGCAGTTCTTC	CASSSGRGSYNEQFF
many	TRBJ2-5	NA	TRBV15	TGTGCCACCAGCAGTGAATCAGGCGAGACCCAGTACTTC	CATSSESGETQYF
many	TRBJ1-1	NA	TRBV28	TGTGCCAGCAGTTTGGGAGGGGCGCTGGTGGGTGGTAAAGCTTTCTTT	CASSLGGALVGGKAFF
NA	TRBJ1-2	TRBD1	TRBV20-1	TGCAGTGCTAGAGGTGGGACAGGGGAGATTGTTGGCTACACCTTC	CSARGGTGEIVGYTF
NA	TRBJ1-1	NA	TRBV5-1	TGCGCCAGCAGACAGGTGAACACTGAAGCTTTCTTT	CASRQVNTEAFF
NA	TRBJ1-1	NA	TRBV19	TGTGCCAGTACCCTACAAACGAACACTGAAGCTTTCTTT	CASTLQTNTEAFF
NA	TRBJ2-7	TRBD2	TRBV13	TGTGCCAGCAGCTCCGGACTAGTCGGCTACGAGCAGCACTTC	CASSSGLVGYEQHF
NA	TRBJ2-3	TRBD1	TRBV20-1	TGCAGTGCTAGACAAGACAGGGGCGGCACAGATACGCAGTATTTT	CSARQDRGGTDTQYF
many	TRBJ1-5	NA	TRBV6-5	TGTGCCAGCAGTTACAAATATTATAGCAATCAGCCCCAGCATTTT	CASSYKYYSNQPQHF
many	TRBJ2-7	TRBD1	TRBV28	TGTGCCAGCAGTTCGGGGGACAGGGTAACCCCTATTGAATACGAGCAGTACTTC	CASSSGDRVTPIEYEQYF
few	TRBJ1-5	NA	TRBV19	TGTGCCAGTAGTATAGGGGGTGGGGGTGGTGATAGCAATCAGCCCCAGCATTTT	CASSIGGGGGDSNQPQHF
many	TRBJ1-6	NA	TRBV28	TGTGCCAGCAGCTTAGAGGGTGATAATTCACCCCTCCACTTT	CASSLEGDNSPLHF
NA	TRBJ1-5	NA	TRBV20-1	TGCAGTGCTAGACTATCTTATAGCAATCAGCCCCAGCATTTT	CSARLSYSNQPQHF